This T cell receptor (beta chain) was recovered during a study of blood T cell repertoires in COVID-19. Background on the study: Some COVID-19 samples were acute and others convalescent; all came from the United States, Italy and Spain.

There are 12 residues in the CDR3. V gave up 3 bases and J gave up 6 bases; unmatched junction bases: 4. The V gene's germline CDR1 is GTSNPN and CDR2 SVGIG (reference sequence). Assay: immunoSEQ multiplex PCR; the TCRdb copy retains only in-frame clones and omits some. Of approximately 390,000 clones detected, about 83% appear once; the ten largest clones hold roughly 10%. Enrollees, about 18 to 100 years old, lived in 24 US areas. Cohorts were determined from participant-reported clinical history. V and J are TRBV30 and TRBJ1-1; 7 bases are a match to TRBD1. The TCR comes from a woman between 50 and 59 years old who had recovered from COVID-19. The specimen was PBMCs or T cells enriched from blood (not recorded which). Written as DNA, the CDR3 is TGTGCCTGGAGGCGACAGGGAGCTGAAGCTTTCTTT. Translating it yields CAWRRQGAEAFF.